One and the same sample provided the 15 T cell receptor beta chains below, sequenced in a study of blood T cell repertoires in COVID-19 (dated by TCRdb to 2020 to 2022). Preparation of the library involved the immunoSEQ multiplex PCR assay. This is the immuneACCESS table as TCRdb keeps it, with only in-frame sequences that have V and J called. A part of the clones is gone; compared with another copy, unresolved V genes explain less than half, and the rest is unexplained. Across this sample there are about 240,000 clones, with 87% seen only once. The top ten constitute around 6.9% of the sample. The sequenced sample was peripheral blood. The receptors were sampled from a man between 60 and 75 years old who had recovered from COVID-19.

This chain uses TRBV10-3 with TRBJ1-2; possible D gene TRBD1, 6 bases. Between the trimmed V and J ends, which lost 4 bases and 4 bases, there was a span of 16 bases. The CDR3 extends over 15 amino acids. CDR1 ENHRY and CDR2 SYGVKD come from the germline V gene. The chain's CDR3 is CAISAVEQGSYGYTF. The CDR3 nucleotides are TGTGCCATCAGTGCGGTTGAACAGGGAAGCTATGGCTACACCTTC.

CDR3 bases: TGTGCCAGCAGCCCCAGACAGGGCTCAGCAGATACGCAGTATTTT. Translating it yields CASSPRQGSADTQYF. The rearrangement joins TRBV4-2 to TRBJ2-3; 7 bases line up with TRBD1. Germline V CDR1 and CDR2: LGHNA, YNFKEQ. The junction had 8 bases not matched to a gene; V was cut back by 4 bases and J by 4 bases. The CDR3 is made up of 15 amino acids.

V is TRBV28 and J is TRBJ2-2; TRBD1 matches at 7 bases. CDR1 and CDR2 (germline): MDHEN, SYDVKM. J lost 6 bases, V lost 6 bases, and 4 bases had no gene match. This CDR3 spans 13 amino acids. This CDR3 is CASSIQGAGELFF. Written as DNA, the CDR3 is TGTGCCAGCAGCATCCAGGGGGCCGGGGAGCTGTTTTTT.

This chain uses TRBV12-3 or TRBV12-4 with TRBJ1-2, with a tentative D call TRBD1 (5 bases). Trimming took off 5 bases at V and 4 bases at J, with 11 bases between the two ends. The CDR3 runs 13 residues. The CDR3 is CASSPRQSYGYTF. CDR3 in DNA: TGTGCCAGCAGTCCCCGACAGAGCTATGGCTACACCTTC.

This chain uses TRBV10-2 with TRBJ2-2; TRBD1 matches at 9 bases. The CDR3 is made up of 16 amino acids. The germline CDR1 and CDR2 sequences are WSHSY and SAAADI. J gave up 3 bases and V 5 bases, and 7 bases lay outside the gene matches. Written as DNA, the CDR3 is TGCGCCAGCAGTAATGGGGGACAGGGATACACCGGGGAGCTGTTTTTT. Its translation: CASSNGGQGYTGELFF.

The chain carries TRBV5-1 and TRBJ2-4; TRBD1 matches at 7 bases. Germline-derived CDR1 and CDR2 are SGHRS and YFSETQ. After removal of 6 bases from V and 6 bases from J, the junction contained 3 bases not matched to a gene. The CDR3 spans 12 residues. The CDR3 loop reads CASKGAANIQYF. CDR3 DNA: TGCGCCAGCAAGGGGGCGGCAAACATTCAGTACTTC. The whole variable domain, remainder taken from reference TRBV5-1 and TRBJ2-4, is KAGVTQTPRYLIKTRGQQVTLSCSPISGHRSVSWYQQTPGQGLQFLFEYFSETQRNKGNFPGRFSGRQFSNSRSEMNVSTLELGDSALYLCASKGAANIQYFGAGTRLSVL.

There are a few counts of this clone. This chain joins TRBV30 and TRBJ2-3, with 8 bases aligning to TRBD2. J gave up 6 bases and V 5 bases, and 13 bases lay outside the gene matches. CDR3 length: 15 amino acids. The germline V gene encodes CDR1 GTSNPN and CDR2 SVGIG (reference sequence). CDR3 in amino acids: CAWSFRAGGGDTQYF. CDR3 nucleotides: TGTGCCTGGTCCTTCCGCGCGGGGGGCGGGGATACGCAGTATTTT.

This chain uses TRBV11-2 with TRBJ2-1; 9 positions match TRBD1. Looked up from germline, CDR1 is SGHAT and CDR2 is FQNNGV. The CDR3 is made up of 15 amino acids. J gave up 4 bases and V 4 bases, and 5 bases lay outside the gene matches. This CDR3 reads CASSSGQGNYNEQFF. The CDR3, as DNA: TGTGCCAGCAGCTCGGGACAGGGAAATTACAATGAGCAGTTCTTC.

V and J are TRBV7-9 and TRBJ1-6, with 8 bases that match TRBD1. J was trimmed by 8 bases and V by 5 bases; bases with no gene match: 8. Germline lookup yields CDR1 SEHNR and CDR2 FQNEAQ (reference sequence). The CDR3 is 15 amino acids. This CDR3 is CASSPRTGKDSPLHF. The CDR3 DNA follows: TGTGCCAGCAGCCCAAGGACAGGGAAGGATTCACCCCTCCACTTT.

The chain recombines TRBV19 with TRBJ1-1; possibly TRBD1 for D (5 bases). The germline gives CDR1 LNHDA, CDR2 SQIVND (reference sequence). Trimming removed 4 bases from V and 2 bases from J, with 8 bases in between. There are 13 residues in the CDR3. The DNA of the CDR3 is TGTGCCAGTAGTACAGGGATCAACACTGAAGCTTTCTTT. Translation: CASSTGINTEAFF.

This chain connects TRBV28 to TRBJ1-2, with D uncertain. V was shortened by 8 bases and J by 5 bases, with 15 bases between the two germline ends. CDR1 and CDR2 (germline): MDHEN, SYDVKM. The CDR3 is made up of 13 amino acids. This CDR3 is CASSPSGGYGYTF. The CDR3 DNA is TGTGCCAGCTCGCCTTCCGGAGGATATGGCTACACCTTC.

This clone appeared once. The chain employs TRBV14 and TRBJ2-5; no definite D call. CDR3 length: 14 residues. Trimming left V 1 base short and J 1 base short, with 7 bases between. Looked up from germline, CDR1 is SGHDN and CDR2 is FVKESK. The CDR3 spells CASSQAYGQETQYF. DNA for the CDR3: TGTGCCAGCAGCCAAGCCTACGGCCAAGAGACCCAGTACTTC.

The V call is TRBV13, the J call TRBJ2-7; a possible D gene is TRBD1 (7 bases). V lost 4 bases, J lost 6 bases, and 16 bases lay in between. The germline V gene has CDR1 PRHDT and CDR2 FYEKMQ (reference sequence). The CDR3 has 14 amino acids. CDR3 DNA: TGTGCCAGCAGCTCCAAATGGAGGGGGCCCGAGCAGTACTTC. Translating gives CASSSKWRGPEQYF.

The chain is built from TRBV3-1 (or the pseudogene TRBV3-2) and TRBJ1-3; 10 nucleotides line up with TRBD1. Germline lookup yields CDR1 LGHDT and CDR2 YNNKEL (reference sequence). The CDR3 has 14 amino acids. V was pared by 3 bases and J by 6 bases, with 2 bases of the junction left unmatched. The CDR3 spells CASSHGTGVNTIYF. CDR3 DNA sequence: TGTGCCAGCAGCCACGGGACAGGGGTAAACACCATATATTTT.

The genes are TRBV19 and TRBJ2-6, with D possibly matching TRBD2 (5 bases). V lost 1 base, J lost 5 bases, and 9 bases lay in between. The CDR3 runs to 15 residues. Germline V gene sequence: CDR1 LNHDA, CDR2 SQIVND (reference sequence). The CDR3 loop is CASSIGESRANVLTF. Here the CDR3 DNA reads TGTGCCAGTAGTATAGGGGAGAGTCGGGCCAACGTCCTGACTTTC.